The 16 T cell receptor beta chains presented below share a single source sample, sequenced in a study of cytotoxic CD8 clonotypes in ibrutinib-treated CLL. Assay: immunoSEQ multiplex PCR; the TCRdb copy retains only in-frame clones and omits some. The sample includes approximately 84,000 clones, roughly 77% seen only once; the top ten take 4.8%. The sequenced sample was PBMCs, obtained after 12 months of ibrutinib treatment. Receptors were obtained from a human donor with chronic lymphocytic leukemia.

The J gene is TRBJ2-5, the V gene TRBV28; the D is unclear. Deletions cut 6 bases from V and 6 bases from J, with 17 bases between. Germline assignment: CDR1 MDHEN and CDR2 SYDVKM. The CDR3 has 14 residues. This chain's CDR3 is CASSNRPAQKTQYF. The CDR3 DNA reads as TGTGCCAGCAGCAATCGACCTGCTCAGAAGACCCAGTACTTC.

The CDR3 DNA reads as TGCAGCGTTGGCCAGAACGAGCAGTACTTC. Translation: CSVGQNEQYF. The chain carries TRBV29-1 and TRBJ2-7; no clear D. The CDR3 length is 10 residues. V dropped 4 bases and J dropped 5 bases, with 6 bases sitting between them. Looked up from germline, CDR1 is SQVTM and CDR2 is ANQGSEA.

This sequence joins TRBV28 and TRBJ2-5, with a weak D call TRBD2 (7 bases). CDR1 is MDHEN and CDR2 is SYDVKM in the germline V gene. Trimming stripped 5 bases from V and 2 bases from J, with 15 bases between. The CDR3 consists of 15 residues. This CDR3 reads CASSPLGGLQETQYF. In nucleotides, the CDR3 is TGTGCCAGCAGTCCCCTGGGGGGGCTACAAGAGACCCAGTACTTC.

The chain links TRBV7-8 to TRBJ2-7, with D possibly TRBD1 on 5 matching bases. Germline V gene data show CDR1 as SGHVS and CDR2 as FQNEAQ. Deletions cut 5 bases from V and 6 bases from J, with 20 bases between. This CDR3 is 15 amino acids long. The CDR3 spells CASSPLGQGYGEQYF. For the CDR3, the DNA is TGTGCCAGCAGCCCACTCGGGCAGGGCTATGGCGAGCAGTACTTC.

The gene calls are TRBV5-8 and TRBJ2-7; D not certain. From germline, CDR1 is SGHTS and CDR2 YDEGEE. The CDR3 spans 14 residues. V was cut by 4 bases and J by 2 bases, with 13 bases left in between. The CDR3 region has the DNA TGTGCCAGCAGCCCCCTTGGGCCCACCTACGAGCAGTACTTC. Its translation is CASSPLGPTYEQYF. The full variable domain, completed using reference TRBV5-8 and TRBJ2-7, is EAGVTQSPTHLIKTRGQQATLRCSPISGHTSVYWYQQALGLGLQFLLWYDEGEERNRGNFPPRFSGRQFPNYSSELNVNALELEDSALYLCASSPLGPTYEQYFGPGTRLTVT.

The chain couples TRBV7-9 to TRBJ1-3; D remains unclear. The CDR3 is 15 amino acids. Germline-derived CDR1 and CDR2 are SEHNR and FQNEAQ (reference sequence). Trimming pared 3 bases from V and 3 bases from J, leaving 12 bases between. CDR3 nucleotide sequence: TGTGCCAGCAGCTTCCCCAGGAGAAGTGGAAACACCATATATTTT. Translated, it gives CASSFPRRSGNTIYF.

The V and J genes are TRBV5-4 and TRBJ2-5, with TRBD2 identical over 12 bases. V trimming: 4 bases; J trimming: 5 bases; junction bases outside the gene matches: 9. CDR3 length: 16 amino acids. Germline CDR1 and CDR2: SGHNT and YYREEE (reference sequence). The CDR3 loop is CASSPAASGRGETQYF. CDR3 nucleotides: TGTGCCAGCAGCCCTGCGGCTAGCGGGAGGGGGGAGACCCAGTACTTC.

This clone was counted a few times. The chain carries TRBV7-2 and TRBJ2-7; D is unresolved. Per the germline V gene, CDR1 is SGHTA and CDR2 is FQGNSA. The CDR3 has 15 amino acids. Trimming took off 1 base at V and 2 bases at J, with 12 bases between the two ends. CDR3 residues: CASSLGPYKTYEQYF. The CDR3 DNA follows: TGTGCCAGCAGCTTAGGCCCCTACAAAACCTACGAGCAGTACTTC.

The chain links TRBV30 to TRBJ2-1, with D possibly being TRBD2 (6 bases). This CDR3 region has 14 residues. CDR1 GTSNPN and CDR2 SVGIG come from the germline V gene (reference sequence). Trimming left V 3 bases short and J 3 bases short, with 12 bases between. CDR3 nucleotide sequence: TGTGCCTGGAGCGGGGACTGGGACTACAATGAGCAGTTCTTC. Translated, it gives CAWSGDWDYNEQFF. The entire variable domain, with the rest obtained from reference TRBV30 and TRBJ2-1, is as follows: SQTIHQWPATLVQPVGSPLSLECTVEGTSNPNLYWYRQAAGRGLQLLFYSVGIGQISSEVPQNLSASRPQDRQFILSSKKLLLSDSGFYLCAWSGDWDYNEQFFGPGTRLTVL.

The rearrangement links TRBV2 to TRBJ2-1; D may match TRBD1 or TRBD2 (5 bases each). Germline V gene lookup returns CDR1 SNHLY and CDR2 FYNNEI. The V end lost 5 bases, the J end lost 11 bases, and 10 bases lay between the germline ends. The CDR3 contains 11 residues. This chain's CDR3 is CASSWDRQQFF. CDR3 coding DNA: TGTGCCAGCAGTTGGGACCGACAGCAGTTCTTC.

V is TRBV6-5 and J is TRBJ1-2; D unclear. The germline V gene has CDR1 MNHEY and CDR2 SVGAGI. The CDR3 consists of 14 residues. The V end lost 2 bases, the J end lost 3 bases, and 10 bases lay between the germline ends. DNA of the CDR3: TGTGCCAGCAGTTACGAGACAACCTACTATGGCTACACCTTC. This codes for CASSYETTYYGYTF.

Judged by abundance, this clone is medium-sized. The rearrangement links TRBV19 to TRBJ2-7; D gene uncertain. Germline V gene data show CDR1 as LNHDA and CDR2 as SQIVND (reference sequence). V was trimmed by 0 bases and J by 0 bases, leaving 9 bases between them. The CDR3 length is 15 residues. Here the CDR3 DNA reads TGTGCCAGTAGTATAGATCGGTCCACCTCCTACGAGCAGTACTTC. It specifies CASSIDRSTSYEQYF.

The V gene is TRBV4-1, the J gene TRBJ2-1; D gene ambiguous. Per the germline V gene, CDR1 is MGHRA and CDR2 is YSYEKL. Trimming removed 4 bases at V and 2 bases at J, with 12 bases between. The CDR3 is 15 amino acids. In nucleotides, the CDR3 is TGCGCCAGCAGCCCCGACCGGATGGCCTACAATGAGCAGTTCTTC. It encodes CASSPDRMAYNEQFF.

The chain recombines TRBV28 with TRBJ2-7; TRBD2 agrees at 7 bases. This CDR3 is built from 11 residues. V gave up 6 bases and J gave up 7 bases; unmatched junction bases: 3. Germline-derived CDR1 and CDR2 are MDHEN and SYDVKM. The DNA of the CDR3 is TGTGCCAGCAGCCCCGGGGGGGAGCAGTACTTC. This gives the protein CASSPGGEQYF.

The genes are TRBV10-3 and TRBJ1-1, with D unclear. The CDR3 loop spans 12 amino acids. Trimming stripped 4 bases from V and 4 bases from J, with 7 bases between. Per the germline V gene, CDR1 is ENHRY and CDR2 is SYGVKD. The DNA of the CDR3 is TGTGCCATCAGTGGGGCCGTCACTGAAGCTTTCTTT. It encodes CAISGAVTEAFF.

J is TRBJ1-2 and V is TRBV29-1; D ambiguous. V was shortened by 3 bases and J by 2 bases, with 7 bases between the two germline ends. In germline, CDR1 is SQVTM, CDR2 ANQGSEA. The CDR3 runs 12 residues. Written as DNA, the CDR3 is TGCAGCGTTGAGTGGGGAAACTATGGCTACACCTTC. Protein sequence: CSVEWGNYGYTF. Complete variable domain (other parts from reference TRBV29-1 and TRBJ1-2): SAVISQKPSRDICQRGTSLTIQCQVDSQVTMMFWYRQQPGQSLTLIATANQGSEATYESGFVIDKFPISRPNLTFSTLTVSNMSPEDSSIYLCSVEWGNYGYTFGSGTRLTVV.